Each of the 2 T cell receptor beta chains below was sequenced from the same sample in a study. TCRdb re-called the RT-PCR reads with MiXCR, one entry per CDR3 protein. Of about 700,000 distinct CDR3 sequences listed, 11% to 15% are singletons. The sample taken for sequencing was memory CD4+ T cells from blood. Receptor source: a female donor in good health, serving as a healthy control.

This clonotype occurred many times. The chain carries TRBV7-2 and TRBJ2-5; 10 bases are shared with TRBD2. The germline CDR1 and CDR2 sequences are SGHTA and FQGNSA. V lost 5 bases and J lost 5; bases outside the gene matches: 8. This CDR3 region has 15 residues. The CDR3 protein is CASSIAAGGPETQYF. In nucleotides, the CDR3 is TGTGCCAGCAGCATTGCAGCGGGAGGGCCGGAGACCCAGTACTTC.

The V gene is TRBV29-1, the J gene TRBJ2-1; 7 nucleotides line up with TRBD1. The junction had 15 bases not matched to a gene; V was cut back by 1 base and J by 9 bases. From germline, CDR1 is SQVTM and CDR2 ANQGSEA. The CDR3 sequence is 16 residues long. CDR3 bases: TGCAGCGTTGAAGGGACAGGCCCCCTCCCAGGCGTTGAGCAGTTCTTC. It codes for CSVEGTGPLPGVEQFF.